Following are 32 T cell receptor beta chains from one sample sequenced in a study of blood T cell repertoires in COVID-19. Sequenced by immunoSEQ multiplex PCR; TCRdb stores in-frame clones only, minus some. Among roughly 320,000 clones listed, just under 90% were seen once. The sequencing input was peripheral blood. The receptor set was obtained from a young woman with COVID-19, enrolled during active disease.

The rearrangement links TRBV2 to TRBJ1-6, with a tentative D call TRBD1 (5 bases). This CDR3 comprises 14 residues. From germline, CDR1 is SNHLY and CDR2 FYNNEI. The V end was cut by 3 bases, the J end by 10 bases, with 13 bases between. The CDR3 reads CASSEAGNRSPLHF. The CDR3 DNA is TGTGCCAGCAGTGAGGCAGGGAACAGGTCACCCCTCCACTTT.

V gene TRBV6-5 combines with J gene TRBJ1-1; 7 nucleotides line up with TRBD1. The V and J ends lost 6 bases and 4 bases, in that order; junction bases with no gene match: 8. This CDR3 has 14 amino acids. Germline V gene lookup returns CDR1 MNHEY and CDR2 SVGAGI. CDR3 region: CASRRQGAGTEAFF. The CDR3 bases are TGTGCCAGCAGACGACAGGGTGCGGGCACTGAAGCTTTCTTT.

The chain links TRBV2 to TRBJ2-7; TRBD2 agrees at 13 bases. J was trimmed by 4 bases and V by 1 base; bases with no gene match: 4. Germline values: CDR1 SNHLY, CDR2 FYNNEI. The CDR3 runs to 16 residues. CDR3 amino acids: CASSEDGLAGAYEQYF. The CDR3 DNA sequence: TGTGCCAGCAGTGAAGACGGACTAGCGGGGGCATACGAGCAGTACTTC.

This chain connects TRBV9 to TRBJ2-3; the D is unclear. Trimming cost V 2 bases and J 1 base, with 14 bases left between them. The CDR3 consists of 16 residues. Germline values: CDR1 SGDLS, CDR2 YYNGEE. CDR3 sequence: CASSVSFGLRTDTQYF. The CDR3 DNA reads TGTGCCAGCAGCGTGTCGTTCGGTCTGCGCACAGATACGCAGTATTTT.

This clone was seen a single time. The J gene is TRBJ2-2, the V gene TRBV13; no firm D call. Trimming took 1 base from V and 6 from J, leaving 6 bases between them. The CDR3 has 13 amino acids. Germline values: CDR1 PRHDT, CDR2 FYEKMQ (reference sequence). The CDR3 sequence: CASSLARPGELFF. DNA for the CDR3: TGTGCCAGCAGCTTAGCCAGGCCCGGGGAGCTGTTTTTT.

The chain carries TRBV4-1 and TRBJ2-5; D is perhaps TRBD1 (6 bases). The V end was cut by 3 bases, the J end by 7 bases, with 15 bases between. CDR1 is MGHRA, CDR2 YSYEKL, per germline. The CDR3 loop spans 14 amino acids. CDR3 sequence: CASSQGQTGWTQYF. For the CDR3, the DNA is TGCGCCAGCAGCCAGGGACAAACGGGGTGGACCCAGTACTTC.

V is TRBV6-5 and J is TRBJ1-5; 7 nucleotides agree with TRBD1. The V and J ends lost 3 bases and 4 bases, in that order; junction bases with no gene match: 6. Per germline, CDR1 MNHEY and CDR2 SVGAGI. The CDR3 is 15 residues long. CDR3 sequence reads: CASSYRGGLNQPQHF. CDR3 DNA sequence: TGTGCCAGCAGTTATCGAGGGGGCCTAAATCAGCCCCAGCATTTT.

In this sample, this clone turned up once. This chain uses TRBV7-9 with TRBJ2-7, with D possibly being TRBD1 (6 bases). The CDR3 has 13 amino acids. V was pared by 7 bases and J by 0 bases, with 10 bases between. Germline assignment: CDR1 SEHNR and CDR2 FQNEAQ (reference sequence). The CDR3 coding sequence is TGTGCCAGCACCCAGGGGCCCTCCTACGAGCAGTACTTC. It yields the protein CASTQGPSYEQYF.

CDR3 loop: CASSGEGEGTEAFF. CDR3 in DNA: TGTGCCAGCAGCGGGGAAGGAGAGGGCACTGAAGCTTTCTTT. The genes are TRBV13 and TRBJ1-1; D not certain. The germline gives CDR1 PRHDT, CDR2 FYEKMQ (reference sequence). V lost 5 bases and J lost 4, with 14 bases in between. This CDR3 has 14 residues. The full variable domain, completed using reference TRBV13 and TRBJ1-1, is AAGVIQSPRHLIKEKRETATLKCYPIPRHDTVYWYQQGPGQDPQFLISFYEKMQSDKGSIPDRFSAQQFSDYHSELNMSSLELGDSALYFCASSGEGEGTEAFFGQGTRLTVV.

The rearrangement uses TRBV7-9 and TRBJ2-5, with a possible D match to TRBD2 (6 bases). Trimming took 2 bases from V and 5 from J, leaving 12 bases between them. The germline gives CDR1 SEHNR, CDR2 FQNEAQ (reference sequence). CDR3 length equals 14 residues. CDR3 loop: CASSLFGGKETQYF. The CDR3 region has the DNA TGTGCCAGCAGCTTATTTGGGGGGAAGGAGACCCAGTACTTC.

The chain carries TRBV6-6 and TRBJ2-6; no reliable D call. The CDR3 runs to 16 residues. Germline V gives CDR1 MNHNY, CDR2 SVGAGI (reference sequence). The V gene lost 6 bases and the J gene lost 0 bases, with 12 bases spanning the gap. The CDR3 bases are TGTGCCAGCAGCCAAAACAGAAACTCTGGGGCCAACGTCCTGACTTTC. Its translation: CASSQNRNSGANVLTF.

J is TRBJ2-1 and V is TRBV9, with 12 nucleotides matching TRBD2. Losses at the gene ends were 0 bases for V and 7 bases for J; bases not matched to a gene: 5. The CDR3 is made up of 16 amino acids. Germline V lookup: CDR1 SGDLS, CDR2 YYNGEE. As DNA, the CDR3 is TGTGCCAGCAGCGTAGAGCCTAGCGGGGGGGGAAATGAGCAGTTCTTC. Its translation: CASSVEPSGGGNEQFF.

The chain is built from TRBV30 and TRBJ2-7, with 10 bases lining up with TRBD1. The CDR3 is 14 residues long. The junction had 6 bases not matched to a gene; V was cut back by 1 base and J by 6 bases. Per germline, CDR1 GTSNPN and CDR2 SVGIG (reference sequence). CDR3 sequence: CAWSALRTGGEQYF. In nucleotides, the CDR3 is TGTGCCTGGAGTGCCCTCAGGACAGGGGGCGAGCAGTACTTC.

The rearrangement joins TRBV4-3 to TRBJ2-3; D is perhaps TRBD2 (6 bases). V lost 0 bases, J lost 1 base, and 8 bases lay in between. Germline CDR1 LGHNA, CDR2 YSLEER. The CDR3 has 15 residues. For the CDR3, the DNA is TGCGCCAGCAGCCAAGAGAAGCGGGGCACAGATACGCAGTATTTT. The encoded protein is CASSQEKRGTDTQYF.

The chain has TRBV5-5 and TRBJ1-2; D gene uncertain. The CDR3 contains 15 residues. The V and J ends lost 0 bases and 1 base respectively, with 10 bases between them. The germline gives CDR1 SGHKS, CDR2 YYEKEE (reference sequence). CDR3 nucleotide sequence: TGTGCCAGCAGCTTGGGCAGAGGAGGTAACTATGGCTACACCTTC. Its protein product is CASSLGRGGNYGYTF. The full variable domain, with the rest looked up from reference TRBV5-5 and TRBJ1-2, is DAGVTQSPTHLIKTRGQQVTLRCSPISGHKSVSWYQQVLGQGPQFIFQYYEKEERGRGNFPDRFSARQFPNYSSELNVNALLLGDSALYLCASSLGRGGNYGYTFGSGTRLTVV.

The V and J genes are TRBV4-1 and TRBJ2-7; D might be TRBD1 (6 bases). This CDR3 is built from 15 residues. The germline gives CDR1 MGHRA, CDR2 YSYEKL. V was cut by 0 bases and J by 1 base, with 10 bases left in between. Written as DNA, the CDR3 is TGCGCCAGCAGCCAAGAGGTAACAGGGTCCTACGAGCAGTACTTC. This codes for CASSQEVTGSYEQYF.

The rearrangement joins TRBV6-5 to TRBJ1-1, with D tentatively TRBD1 (5 bases). Germline lookup yields CDR1 MNHEY and CDR2 SVGAGI. The CDR3 length is 16 residues. V was shortened by 0 bases and J by 0 bases, with 11 bases between the two germline ends. Here the CDR3 DNA reads TGTGCCAGCAGTTACTCGAGGCAGGGCATGAACACTGAAGCTTTCTTT. Amino acid sequence: CASSYSRQGMNTEAFF.

V gene TRBV5-1 combines with J gene TRBJ1-6, with 11 bases lining up with TRBD1. J was trimmed by 7 bases and V by 4 bases; bases with no gene match: 7. Germline V lookup: CDR1 SGHRS, CDR2 YFSETQ. This CDR3 has 16 residues. The CDR3 DNA follows: TGCGCCAGCAGCGCTGGACAGGGGGCAAAAAATTCACCCCTCCACTTT. Translating it yields CASSAGQGAKNSPLHF.

This chain connects TRBV6-1 to TRBJ1-2, with a possible D match to TRBD1 (5 bases). CDR1 and CDR2 (germline): MNHNS, SASEGT. CDR3 length: 17 residues. Trimming removed 1 base at V and 3 bases at J, with 18 bases between. CDR3 in DNA: TGTGCCAGCAGTGAAGTGGGCAGGGAATCGGGCTACTATGGCTACACCTTC. Translated: CASSEVGRESGYYGYTF.

On this clone: This sample also contains other DNA sequences that code for the same CDR3. The rearrangement uses TRBV7-2 and TRBJ2-1, with D possibly being TRBD1 (8 bases). Germline V gene lookup returns CDR1 SGHTA and CDR2 FQGNSA. The germline V and J ends were trimmed by 1 base and 4 bases, with 11 bases remaining between them. This CDR3 has 15 residues. CDR3 in amino acids: CASSLDRGGYNEQFF. As DNA, the CDR3 is TGTGCCAGCAGCTTAGACAGGGGGGGTTACAATGAGCAGTTCTTC.

This clone has only a few counts. The CDR3: CASQISRTGSTEAFF. CDR3 DNA: TGTGCCAGCCAAATAAGTAGGACAGGGAGCACTGAAGCTTTCTTT. The rearrangement links TRBV2 to TRBJ1-1, with 8 bases identical to TRBD1. CDR1 is SNHLY, CDR2 FYNNEI, per germline. The CDR3 consists of 15 residues. V was clipped by 8 bases and J by 4 bases; unmatched bases: 12.

The rearrangement uses TRBV19 and TRBJ1-5; no firm D call. The CDR3 totals 12 residues. Trimming stripped 10 bases from V and 6 bases from J, with 13 bases between. Per the germline V gene, CDR1 is LNHDA and CDR2 is SQIVND (reference sequence). Here the CDR3 DNA reads TGTGCCAACTTACGTTGGAGTCAGCCCCAGCATTTT. Its translation is CANLRWSQPQHF.

The V call is TRBV11-2, the J call TRBJ1-2, with D unresolved. The CDR3 sequence is 13 residues long. Trimming left V 3 bases short and J 8 bases short, with 13 bases between. Germline values: CDR1 SGHAT, CDR2 FQNNGV. The CDR3 is CASSFGPAGGYTF. CDR3 DNA sequence: TGTGCCAGCAGCTTCGGACCCGCGGGGGGCTACACCTTC.

This clone was counted once. V usage is TRBV6-5 and J usage is TRBJ1-1, with no clear D. V was trimmed by 5 bases and J by 4 bases, leaving 11 bases between them. The germline gives CDR1 MNHEY, CDR2 SVGAGI. The CDR3 runs to 13 residues. CDR3 sequence reads: CASSRVRGTEAFF. CDR3 bases: TGTGCCAGCAGTCGGGTCCGGGGCACTGAAGCTTTCTTT.

V and J are TRBV7-2 and TRBJ1-1; a weak D match, TRBD1 (5 bases). The germline gives CDR1 SGHTA, CDR2 FQGNSA. The CDR3 covers 15 residues. V lost 5 bases to trimming and J lost 4 bases, with 17 bases between them. The CDR3 DNA is TGTGCCAGCAGCCCTAGGGGTCCCACGAGCACTGAAGCTTTCTTT. The encoded protein is CASSPRGPTSTEAFF. The complete variable domain, with remaining parts taken from reference TRBV7-2 and TRBJ1-1, reads GAGVSQSPSNKVTEKGKDVELRCDPISGHTALYWYRQSLGQGLEFLIYFQGNSAPDKSGLPSDRFSAERTGGSVSTLTIQRTQQEDSAVYLCASSPRGPTSTEAFFGQGTRLTVV.

V is TRBV27 and J is TRBJ1-5, with 9 bases identical to TRBD1. This CDR3 region has 14 residues. Trimming removed 7 bases from V and 6 bases from J; junction bases left unmatched: 7. Germline CDR1 reads MNHEY; CDR2 reads SMNVEV (reference sequence). CDR3 sequence reads: CASMTGGSTQPQHF. The CDR3 DNA reads as TGTGCCAGCATGACAGGGGGTTCAACTCAGCCCCAGCATTTT.

The chain couples TRBV11-2 to TRBJ2-3, with TRBD2 matching over 8 bases. The ends lost 3 bases at V and 2 bases at J; junction bases unmatched: 7. This CDR3 has 16 amino acids. Germline loops: CDR1 SGHAT, CDR2 FQNNGV. CDR3 coding DNA: TGTGCCAGCAGCTTTGGGGGGACTAGACTCACAGATACGCAGTATTTT. This codes for CASSFGGTRLTDTQYF.

The V call is TRBV27, the J call TRBJ2-2; 7 nucleotides align to TRBD1. This CDR3 is built from 14 residues. Germline-derived CDR1 and CDR2 are MNHEY and SMNVEV (reference sequence). The V segment lost 5 bases and the J segment 4 bases; nucleotides outside the gene matches: 4. Here the CDR3 DNA reads TGTGCCAGCAGTCCTGACAGGGTCACCGGGGAGCTGTTTTTT. The encoded protein is CASSPDRVTGELFF.

The CDR3 reads CSVTGQVGEQFF. The CDR3 bases are TGCAGCGTTACGGGACAGGTAGGCGAGCAGTTCTTC. The genes are TRBV29-1 and TRBJ2-1; 8 bases are shared with TRBD1. CDR3 length: 12 residues. V shed 5 bases and J 10 bases; nucleotides not matched to a gene: 7. Germline CDR1 and CDR2: SQVTM and ANQGSEA.

This chain joins TRBV4-1 and TRBJ2-3, with D perhaps TRBD2 (7 bases). The CDR3 is 14 amino acids. The germline V gene encodes CDR1 MGHRA and CDR2 YSYEKL. V was trimmed by 5 bases and J by 4 bases, leaving 13 bases between them. The CDR3 sequence is CASSYPGGSDTQYF. CDR3 bases: TGCGCCAGCAGCTACCCGGGGGGCTCAGATACGCAGTATTTT.

This clone was counted a single time. The chain combines TRBV5-5 with TRBJ2-1; 14 bases are shared with TRBD2. CDR1 SGHKS and CDR2 YYEKEE come from the germline V gene (reference sequence). The V and J ends lost 0 bases and 4 bases, in that order; junction bases with no gene match: 6. This CDR3 is 18 amino acids long. CDR3 residues: CASSLGLAGGLNYNEQFF. DNA for the CDR3: TGTGCCAGCAGCTTGGGACTAGCGGGGGGGCTGAATTACAATGAGCAGTTCTTC.

J is TRBJ2-1 and V is TRBV10-3, with 8 bases identical to TRBD1. The germline V gene encodes CDR1 ENHRY and CDR2 SYGVKD. CDR3 length equals 13 residues. With V trimmed by 4 bases and J by 7 bases, 3 bases remained unmatched. The CDR3 nucleotides read TGTGCCATCAGTGTTCAGGGGGCGAATGAGCAGTTCTTC. Residues: CAISVQGANEQFF.